Detailed here is one T cell receptor beta chain. Its cognate antigen is unknown. The data were taken from a study of T cell repertoires in cytomegalovirus infection. Across the study: Selected CMV epitopes included recently identified HLA-C-restricted ones as well as well-studied HLA-B-restricted ones.

Germline V CDR1 and CDR2: SQVTM, ANQGSEA. CDR3 length equals 13 residues. Between the trimmed V and J ends, which lost 2 bases and 4 bases, there was a span of 8 bases. In TCRdb, the reads were re-called with MiXCR into one record per CDR3 protein. The sample includes 830,000 or so distinct CDR3 sequences, approximately 30% of them seen just once. General study findings and limits: The ex vivo response was dominated by HLA-C-restricted CMV-specific TCR beta clonotypes. Cumulative frequency of public TCR beta families picked out carriers of CMV plus the relevant HLA.

This TCR was recovered from a human donor in good health (CMV status not recorded). Some clones in this sample may be carry-over from other donors' samples. The rearrangement links TRBV29-1 to TRBJ2-2; D remains unclear. The source was cultured CD8+ T cells from PBMCs, collected from culture after CMV antigen stimulation. CDR3 residues: CSVESGFTGELFF. In DNA, the CDR3 is TGCAGCGTTGAATCCGGGTTCACCGGGGAGCTGTTTTTT.